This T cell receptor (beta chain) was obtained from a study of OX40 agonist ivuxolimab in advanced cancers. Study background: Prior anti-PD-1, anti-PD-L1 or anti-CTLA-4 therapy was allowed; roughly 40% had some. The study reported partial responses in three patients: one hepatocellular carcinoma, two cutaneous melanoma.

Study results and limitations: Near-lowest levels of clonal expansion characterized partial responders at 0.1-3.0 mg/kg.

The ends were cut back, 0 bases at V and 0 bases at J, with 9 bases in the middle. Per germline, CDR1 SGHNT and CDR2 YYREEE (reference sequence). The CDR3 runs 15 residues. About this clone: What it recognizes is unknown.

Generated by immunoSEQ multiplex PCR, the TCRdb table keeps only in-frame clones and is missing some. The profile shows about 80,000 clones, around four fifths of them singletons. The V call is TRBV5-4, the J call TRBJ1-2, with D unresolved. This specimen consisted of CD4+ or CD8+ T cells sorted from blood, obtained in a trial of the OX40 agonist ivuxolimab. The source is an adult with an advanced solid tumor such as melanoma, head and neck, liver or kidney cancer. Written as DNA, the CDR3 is TGTGCCAGCAGCTTGGAACCGTGGGCTAACTATGGCTACACCTTC. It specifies CASSLEPWANYGYTF.